This T cell receptor beta chain was recovered during a study of OX40 agonist ivuxolimab in advanced cancers. Study-level information: 30% to 40% of patients had received prior checkpoint inhibitor therapy.

The CDR3 consists of 15 residues. V lost 4 bases and J lost 6, with 18 bases in between. Germline CDR1 and CDR2: SGHRS and YFSETQ. Concerning this clone: Antigen: not known.

Findings and caveats of the study: In a subset of nonresponders, normalized T-cell clonal expansion was also low. Doses of 0.1 to 3.0 mg/kg were accompanied by clonal expansion of CD4+ and CD8+ blood T cells by week 6.

Only in-frame clones appear in the TCRdb table, and some are missing; sequencing was by immunoSEQ multiplex PCR. The sample lists about 63,000 clones; 75% to 90% were seen once. This TCR was recovered from an adult with an advanced solid tumor such as melanoma, head and neck, liver or kidney cancer. The material sequenced was CD4+ or CD8+ T cells sorted from blood, taken in a trial of the OX40 agonist ivuxolimab. The chain couples TRBV5-1 to TRBJ2-3, with a weak D call TRBD2 (5 bases). In DNA form, the CDR3 reads TGCGCCAGCAGCAGAGACGATGGCGCGGGCGATACGCAGTATTTT. Amino acids: CASSRDDGAGDTQYF.